This T cell receptor beta chain originates from a study of identical twins. Study-wide results and caveats: Fewer insertions characterized abundant cord blood beta clonotypes, whereas memory repertoires showed none. Within monozygotic twins, out-of-frame TCR alpha sharing was underestimated by the models. Analyses of zero insertions could, in part, be confounded by invariant MAIT and iNKT cells.

cDNA carried unique molecular identifiers, and a universal primer site was added by template switching. TCRdb called the 5' RACE reads again in MiXCR, with one record for every CDR3 protein. The table has about 280,000 distinct CDR3 sequences, under 9% seen once. Note on this clonotype: The antigen is not known.

In addition, the sample was reused for a study of yellow fever vaccine responses in identical twins.

This sequence was found in a woman under 30 in good health. Sequencing input: memory (CD45RO+) T cells sorted from blood.

The CDR3 DNA reads as TGTGCCAGCAGCTTAGGGGGGTACCAAGAGACCCAGTACTTC. Amino acid sequence: CASSLGGYQETQYF. The chain is built from TRBV7-6 and TRBJ2-5; the D call may be TRBD1 or TRBD2 (5 bases each). The length of the CDR3 is 14 residues. V was clipped by 1 base and J by 0 bases, with 6 bases between them. The V gene's germline CDR1 is SGHVS and CDR2 FNYEAQ.